This is a list of T cell receptor beta chains from one sample in a study of HIV-infected patients and healthy controls. TCRdb analysed the 5' RACE reads with MiXCR anew, one entry per CDR3 protein. The sample records about 9,600 distinct CDR3 sequences, 5.2% being singletons. The starting material was blood, obtained before antiretroviral therapy. These receptors were obtained from an adult with HIV infection. Both conserved end residues are part of each CDR3. The D gene is left open where the match is weak. Clone sizes are shown as how often the clone was seen (once, few, many) or a class if it is expanded.

D gene | clone size | J gene | V gene | CDR3 protein | CDR3 DNA
- | many | TRBJ2-7 | TRBV14 | CASSFWDGFYEQYF | TGTGCCAGCAGCTTCTGGGACGGATTCTACGAGCAGTACTTC
TRBD1 | medium-sized | TRBJ1-1 | TRBV5-1 | CASSPDGQDFMNTEAFF | TGCGCCAGCAGCCCTGACGGACAGGATTTCATGAACACTGAAGCTTTCTTT
- | many | TRBJ2-2 | TRBV7-9 | CASSYTGELFF | TGTGCCAGCAGCTACACCGGGGAGCTGTTTTTT
- | many | TRBJ2-5 | TRBV4-1 | CASSQDWGETQYF | TGCGCCAGCAGCCAAGATTGGGGAGAGACCCAGTACTTC
TRBD2 | medium-sized | TRBJ2-1 | TRBV20-1 | CSARDFLAGITNEQFF | TGCAGTGCTAGAGATTTTCTAGCGGGAATTACCAATGAGCAGTTCTTC
- | many | TRBJ2-1 | TRBV30 | CAWSPLSVGNEQFF | TGTGCCTGGAGTCCGCTCTCTGTCGGCAATGAGCAGTTCTTC
- | medium-sized | TRBJ2-3 | TRBV10-3 | CAISEGRDIGDTQYF | TGTGCCATCAGTGAGGGGCGAGATATAGGAGATACGCAGTATTTT
- | many | TRBJ1-5 | TRBV28 | CASSLLGNQPQHF | TGTGCCAGCAGTTTATTGGGGAACCAGCCCCAGCATTTT
TRBD1 | many | TRBJ1-4 | TRBV5-5 | CASSSSWTGGYEKLFF | TGTGCCAGCAGCTCCTCCTGGACAGGGGGATATGAAAAACTGTTTTTT
TRBD2 | many | TRBJ2-5 | TRBV5-4 | CASLPGGGARDETQYF | TGTGCCAGCCTCCCGGGCGGGGGGGCAAGAGACGAGACCCAGTACTTC
TRBD2 | many | TRBJ2-5 | TRBV11-3 | CASSPGLADETQYF | TGTGCCAGCAGCCCGGGACTAGCGGATGAGACCCAGTACTTC
TRBD2 | many | TRBJ2-5 | TRBV6-6 | CASSPTGGAWETQYF | TGTGCCAGCAGCCCTACGGGAGGGGCTTGGGAGACCCAGTACTTC
- | many | TRBJ2-1 | TRBV12-3/TRBV12-4 | CASSPTTGGAYNEQFF | TGTGCCAGCAGCCCCACGACGGGTGGCGCCTACAATGAGCAGTTCTTC
- | many | TRBJ2-7 | TRBV6-1 | CASSEADRDYEQYF | TGTGCCAGCAGTGAAGCTGACAGAGACTACGAGCAGTACTTC
- | many | TRBJ2-5 | TRBV12-3/TRBV12-4 | CASSLDRGGLQETQYF | TGTGCCAGCAGTTTGGACAGAGGGGGTCTACAAGAGACCCAGTACTTC
TRBD1 | many | TRBJ1-2 | TRBV2 | CASSADYRGQEYGYTF | TGTGCCAGCAGCGCAGATTACAGGGGCCAAGAATATGGCTACACCTTC
TRBD2 | many | TRBJ2-5 | TRBV20-1 | CSASVISGDQETQYF | TGCAGTGCTAGTGTCATTAGCGGGGACCAAGAGACCCAGTACTTC
TRBD1 | many | TRBJ2-3 | TRBV7-9 | CASSQGVDTQYF | TGTGCCAGCAGCCAGGGGGTAGATACGCAGTATTTT
- | many | TRBJ1-6 | TRBV5-5 | CASSLGSGGSNSPLHF | TGTGCCAGCAGCTTGGGGTCTGGGGGTAGTAATTCACCCCTCCACTTT
TRBD1 | many | TRBJ2-5 | TRBV3-1 | CASSQTDREETQYF | TGTGCCAGCAGCCAGACGGACAGGGAAGAGACCCAGTACTTC
- | many | TRBJ2-2 | TRBV19 | CASQQGFSGELFF | TGTGCCAGTCAGCAAGGGTTTAGCGGGGAGCTGTTTTTT
- | medium-sized | TRBJ2-5 | TRBV4-1 | CASSQDSRGTTQYF | TGCGCCAGCAGCCAAGATTCAAGGGGTACTACCCAGTACTTC
TRBD1 | many | TRBJ1-6 | TRBV5-5 | CASSFERAGQGFPLHF | TGTGCCAGCAGCTTTGAACGTGCGGGACAGGGTTTCCCCCTCCACTTT
TRBD2 | many | TRBJ2-1 | TRBV20-1 | CSARATLLAGEGNEQFF | TGCAGTGCTAGAGCGACGTTACTAGCGGGAGAGGGCAATGAGCAGTTCTTC